The clone carrying this T cell receptor (beta chain) was counted ten times or more. The V gene lost 4 bases and the J gene lost 9 bases, with 22 bases spanning the gap. This CDR3 is 15 amino acids long. The data are from a study of T cells in Graves' hyperthyroidism and ophthalmopathy. The CDR3 regions of TCR beta were amplified from RNA transcripts. RT-PCR in the first round (using the HTBI primer set) targeted the TCR CDR3. TCRdb reanalysed the multiplex PCR reads using MiXCR and keeps one entry per CDR3 protein. The sample includes about 560,000 distinct CDR3 sequences, 11% to 15% of them seen just once. Aged 18 to 65, the patients had hyperthyroidism that was newly diagnosed and had lasted under 2 months. It was 8.5 to 10 ml of fresh peripheral blood that supplied the PBMCs.

The sample consisted of blood. The genes are TRBV12-3 or TRBV12-4 and TRBJ2-7; no firm D call. This clonotype was obtained from a woman aged 40 to 55 with Graves' hyperthyroidism. The CDR3 sequence: CASSSSANPLTGQYF. The CDR3 region has the DNA TGTGCCAGCAGTTCCTCGGCAAACCCTCTTACGGGGCAGTACTTC.